Below, 17 T cell receptor beta chains from the same sample are listed, as sequenced in a study of cytomegalovirus exposure and HLA in healthy donors. PCR involved 60 Vbeta and 13 Jbeta primers. Assay: immunoSEQ multiplex PCR; the TCRdb copy retains only in-frame clones and omits some. Seen here are about 77,000 clones, approximately 78% observed once, and the top ten hold around 4.5%. Sequences were obtained from PBMCs. All receptors come from a middle-aged man in good health and CMV-seronegative.

The chain links TRBV28 to TRBJ2-7; 10 bases fit TRBD1. The CDR3 is made up of 15 amino acids. The J segment lost 2 bases and the V segment lost 2 bases, leaving 3 bases of the junction unmatched. The germline V gene encodes CDR1 MDHEN and CDR2 SYDVKM. CDR3: CASSLLTGGAYEQYF. The DNA of the CDR3 is TGTGCCAGCAGTTTACTGACAGGGGGCGCCTACGAGCAGTACTTC.

The rearrangement joins TRBV19 to TRBJ2-3; TRBD2 is a possible D gene (6 bases). The CDR3 covers 14 residues. Trimming took off 8 bases at V and 2 bases at J, with 14 bases between the two ends. Germline V gene sequence: CDR1 LNHDA, CDR2 SQIVND (reference sequence). The CDR3 sequence: CASGLAPTTDTQYF. The DNA of the CDR3 is TGTGCCAGTGGTCTAGCGCCTACCACAGATACGCAGTATTTT. Full variable domain (outside the CDR3, taken from reference TRBV19 and TRBJ2-3): DGGITQSPKYLFRKEGQNVTLSCEQNLNHDAMYWYRQDPGQGLRLIYYSQIVNDFQKGDIAEGYSVSREKKESFPLTVTSAQKNPTAFYLCASGLAPTTDTQYFGPGTRLTVL.

The chain is built from TRBV30 and TRBJ2-3; 10 nucleotides align to TRBD2. CDR1 is GTSNPN, CDR2 SVGIG, per germline (reference sequence). With V trimmed by 0 bases and J by 3 bases, 15 bases remained unmatched. The CDR3 runs 19 residues. The CDR3, as DNA: TGTGCCTGGAGTGTGGGTGTAGCGGGAGGCCCTACGAGTACAGATACGCAGTATTTT. It is translated as CAWSVGVAGGPTSTDTQYF. Together with reference TRBV30 and TRBJ2-3, the CDR3 gives the full variable domain: SQTIHQWPATLVQPVGSPLSLECTVEGTSNPNLYWYRQAAGRGLQLLFYSVGIGQISSEVPQNLSASRPQDRQFILSSKKLLLSDSGFYLCAWSVGVAGGPTSTDTQYFGPGTRLTVL.

The chain is built from TRBV4-3 and TRBJ2-3; the D gene is possibly TRBD2 (6 bases). The V end was cut by 0 bases, the J end by 7 bases, with 17 bases between. CDR3 length: 16 amino acids. In germline, CDR1 is LGHNA, CDR2 YSLEER. Here the CDR3 reads CASSQDLTSSFHTQYF. DNA for the CDR3: TGCGCCAGCAGCCAAGATCTCACTAGCTCGTTCCATACGCAGTATTTT.

The chain has TRBV7-6 and TRBJ2-7; 9 bases map to TRBD2. V was clipped by 2 bases and J by 7 bases; unmatched bases: 15. The CDR3 runs to 17 residues. Looked up from germline, CDR1 is SGHVS and CDR2 is FNYEAQ. The CDR3 DNA reads TGTGCCAGCAGCTTAAGTGTTCGTGCTAGCGGGACGGGAGAGCAGTACTTC. This translates into CASSLSVRASGTGEQYF. The variable domain in full, with the rest retrieved from reference TRBV7-6 and TRBJ2-7, is GAGVSQSPRYKVTKRGQDVALRCDPISGHVSLYWYRQALGQGPEFLTYFNYEAQQDKSGLPNDRFSAERPEGSISTLTIQRTEQRDSAMYRCASSLSVRASGTGEQYFGPGTRLTVT.

The chain links TRBV19 to TRBJ1-1, with D tentatively TRBD1 (5 bases). The CDR3 has 14 residues. CDR1 and CDR2 (germline): LNHDA, SQIVND (reference sequence). V was trimmed by 4 bases and J by 1 base, leaving 10 bases between them. The CDR3 DNA reads TGTGCCAGTAGTACCCGACAGTCGAACACTGAAGCTTTCTTT. As protein: CASSTRQSNTEAFF.

This clone appeared once. This rearrangement joins TRBV6-6 to TRBJ1-1; no firm D call. The CDR3 spans 12 residues. Trimming took 6 bases from V and 5 from J, leaving 10 bases between them. Germline V gives CDR1 MNHNY, CDR2 SVGAGI (reference sequence). CDR3 nucleotides: TGTGCCAGCAGCCAGTTCCAAACTGAAGCTTTCTTT. It codes for CASSQFQTEAFF.

The chain employs TRBV6-5 and TRBJ2-1, with 9 bases that match TRBD2. Trimming took 6 bases from V and 13 from J; bases not matched to a gene: 10. The germline V gene has CDR1 MNHEY and CDR2 SVGAGI. This CDR3 region has 13 residues. Here the CDR3 reads CASRTPGLAFQFF. DNA for the CDR3: TGTGCCAGCAGGACCCCGGGACTAGCCTTCCAGTTCTTC.

This chain links TRBV7-6 with TRBJ2-5; maybe TRBD2 (6 bases). V was cut by 5 bases and J by 5 bases, with 18 bases left in between. In germline, CDR1 is SGHVS, CDR2 FNYEAQ. The CDR3 loop spans 15 amino acids. CDR3 DNA: TGTGCCAGCAGCCGGGACTGGGGAGGAGGGGAGACCCAGTACTTC. Its protein is CASSRDWGGGETQYF. The full variable domain, in which reference TRBV7-6 and TRBJ2-5 provide the parts outside the CDR3, is GAGVSQSPRYKVTKRGQDVALRCDPISGHVSLYWYRQALGQGPEFLTYFNYEAQQDKSGLPNDRFSAERPEGSISTLTIQRTEQRDSAMYRCASSRDWGGGETQYFGPGTRLLVL.

This rearrangement joins TRBV19 to TRBJ2-7, with 8 bases identical to TRBD2. Germline V gene sequence: CDR1 LNHDA, CDR2 SQIVND (reference sequence). The CDR3 contains 14 residues. With 1 base clipped from V and 3 bases from J, the junction kept 2 bases outside the gene matches. DNA of the CDR3: TGTGCCAGTAGTATAGGAACTAGCGGCTACGAGCAGTACTTC. Translating gives CASSIGTSGYEQYF.

This rearrangement joins TRBV6-1 to TRBJ2-7; D unclear. In germline, CDR1 is MNHNS, CDR2 SASEGT. This CDR3 contains 11 residues. Trimming removed 5 bases at V and 4 bases at J, with 6 bases between. The DNA for the CDR3 is TGTGCCAGCAGTACTAAATACGAGCAGTACTTC. Protein product: CASSTKYEQYF.

The gene calls are TRBV28 and TRBJ2-3, with 8 bases identical to TRBD2. There are 15 residues in the CDR3. The V gene end was trimmed by 7 bases and the J gene end by 5 bases; junction bases not matched to a gene: 11. CDR1 and CDR2 from the germline V gene are MDHEN and SYDVKM. CDR3 nucleotides: TGTGCCAGCATGTTCTCCTTAGCGGGGTTAGATACGCAGTATTTT. It translates to CASMFSLAGLDTQYF.

The CDR3 nucleotides read TGTGCCAGCAGCTTACGCCCAGTAACAGATACGCAGTATTTT. Its protein product is CASSLRPVTDTQYF. The rearrangement uses TRBV7-2 and TRBJ2-3, with D unclear. V was shortened by 2 bases and J by 3 bases, with 9 bases between the two germline ends. The germline V gene encodes CDR1 SGHTA and CDR2 FQGNSA. CDR3 length: 14 amino acids.

This clone was observed a single time. V and J are TRBV14 and TRBJ2-1, with 8 bases matching TRBD2. The CDR3 is 16 amino acids. V lost 2 bases and J lost 5; bases outside the gene matches: 8. From germline, CDR1 is SGHDN and CDR2 FVKESK. The CDR3 loop is CASSQSPAGDNNEQFF. DNA for the CDR3: TGTGCCAGCAGCCAATCTCCAGCGGGAGATAACAATGAGCAGTTCTTC.

The J gene is TRBJ2-7, the V gene TRBV7-2, with D perhaps matching TRBD2 (6 bases). CDR1 is SGHTA, CDR2 FQGNSA, per germline. The CDR3 covers 14 residues. V lost 4 bases and J 3 bases, leaving 13 bases between the germline ends. CDR3 sequence (DNA): TGTGCCAGCAGCTCGTCGGTAGCGGTCTACGAGCAGTACTTC. This translates into CASSSSVAVYEQYF.

This chain joins TRBV19 and TRBJ2-1; D possibly corresponds to TRBD2 (6 bases). This CDR3 region has 17 residues. Trimming removed 2 bases at V and 0 bases at J, with 14 bases between. The germline gives CDR1 LNHDA, CDR2 SQIVND (reference sequence). CDR3 residues: CASSIIPGTHSYNEQFF. The CDR3 DNA reads as TGTGCCAGTAGTATAATACCCGGGACTCACTCCTACAATGAGCAGTTCTTC.

The rearrangement uses TRBV30 and TRBJ1-2; TRBD1 matches 7 bases. The V segment lost 2 bases and the J segment 7 bases; nucleotides outside the gene matches: 10. The CDR3 is 14 amino acids. The germline gives CDR1 GTSNPN, CDR2 SVGIG (reference sequence). The CDR3: CAWSPQGVGPGYTF. The CDR3 DNA reads as TGTGCCTGGAGTCCCCAGGGGGTTGGACCTGGCTACACCTTC.